A single sample gave rise to the 15 T cell receptor beta chains below, sequenced in a study of control samples from healthy donors and cancer patients. Clones were sequenced by immunoSEQ multiplex PCR, and TCRdb holds only the in-frame ones, with some missing. The data hold over 85,000 clones, with approximately 84% observed a single time. Sequenced material: PBMCs. Receptor source: a man between 65 and 85 years old with lung cancer.

The V and J genes are TRBV18 and TRBJ2-2; D remains unclear. Trimming left V 3 bases short and J 4 bases short, with 12 bases between. This CDR3 has 15 residues. The germline gives CDR1 KGHSH, CDR2 LQKENI. The chain's CDR3 is CASSPRLDVTGELFF. DNA for the CDR3: TGTGCCAGCTCACCGAGGCTAGACGTCACCGGGGAGCTGTTTTTT.

The chain recombines TRBV5-1 with TRBJ2-7; 8 nucleotides line up with TRBD1. Unmatched junction bases numbered 17, after V lost 5 bases and J lost 7 bases. The germline CDR1 and CDR2 sequences are SGHRS and YFSETQ. The CDR3 loop spans 16 amino acids. In DNA, the CDR3 is TGCGCCAGCAGGCCCCCCGACAGGGGCGGAGGAGGAGAGCAGTACTTC. It translates to CASRPPDRGGGGEQYF.

Only a few counts were recorded for this clone. This rearrangement joins TRBV18 to TRBJ1-2; 7 bases match TRBD1. The CDR3 runs 13 residues. The germline gives CDR1 KGHSH, CDR2 LQKENI. V lost 6 bases to trimming and J lost 8 bases; unmatched junction nucleotides: 9. For the CDR3, the DNA is TGTGCCAGCTCGGCCACAGGGGATCTAGGCTACACCTTC. Translating it yields CASSATGDLGYTF.

The CDR3 here is CASSSSGQGAGYGYTF. The CDR3 bases are TGTGCCAGCAGTTCCTCCGGACAGGGGGCTGGCTATGGCTACACCTTC. The V call is TRBV28, the J call TRBJ1-2, with 11 bases fitting TRBD1. The CDR3 extends over 16 amino acids. Germline V lookup: CDR1 MDHEN, CDR2 SYDVKM. The J segment lost 4 bases and the V segment lost 4 bases, leaving 8 bases of the junction unmatched.

The V call is TRBV5-1, the J call TRBJ2-7; a weak D match, TRBD2 (5 bases). This CDR3 has 14 residues. V lost 0 bases and J lost 2, with 9 bases in between. Germline CDR1 reads SGHRS; CDR2 reads YFSETQ. For the CDR3, the DNA is TGCGCCAGCAGCTTGGTTCCGGGAACCTACGAGCAGTACTTC. This gives the protein CASSLVPGTYEQYF.

CDR3 region: CASSNRGGSYNSPLHF. The CDR3 coding sequence is TGTGCCAGCAGTAACAGGGGAGGGTCCTATAATTCACCCCTCCACTTT. This rearrangement joins TRBV7-2 to TRBJ1-6, with 7 bases matching TRBD1. The length of the CDR3 is 16 residues. V trimming: 6 bases; J trimming: 1 base; junction bases outside the gene matches: 6. The V gene's germline CDR1 is SGHTA and CDR2 FQGNSA.

This chain joins TRBV7-3 and TRBJ2-3; D uncertain. CDR1 and CDR2 (germline): SGHTA, FQGTGA. The CDR3 spans 13 residues. The V end lost 2 bases, the J end lost 9 bases, and 12 bases lay between the germline ends. CDR3 protein: CASSLGPVETQYF. The CDR3, as DNA: TGTGCCAGCAGCTTAGGGCCGGTGGAAACGCAGTATTTT. The variable domain in full, with the rest retrieved from reference TRBV7-3 and TRBJ2-3, is GAGVSQTPSNKVTEKGKYVELRCDPISGHTALYWYRQSLGQGPEFLIYFQGTGAADDSGLPNDRFFAVRPEGSVSTLKIQRTERGDSAVYLCASSLGPVETQYFGPGTRLTVL.

As regards this clone: The same CDR3 arises from other DNA sequences in this sample as well. The CDR3 DNA sequence: TGTGCCAGCTCACGGACAGGGGGCGCGGGTCAGCCCCAGCATTTT. This codes for CASSRTGGAGQPQHF. This rearrangement joins TRBV18 to TRBJ1-5; TRBD1 aligns across 11 bases. Unmatched junction bases numbered 5, after V lost 4 bases and J lost 6 bases. CDR1 and CDR2 from the germline V gene are KGHSH and LQKENI. This CDR3 comprises 15 residues.

This chain joins TRBV30 and TRBJ2-7; D possibly corresponds to TRBD2 (6 bases). Germline assignment: CDR1 GTSNPN and CDR2 SVGIG (reference sequence). Deletions cut 2 bases from V and 1 base from J, with 18 bases between. There are 16 residues in the CDR3. The CDR3 sequence: CAWSRTGPGGSYEQYF. The CDR3 bases are TGTGCCTGGAGTAGGACGGGGCCAGGAGGGTCCTACGAGCAGTACTTC. Full variable domain (remainder filled in from reference TRBV30 and TRBJ2-7): SQTIHQWPATLVQPVGSPLSLECTVEGTSNPNLYWYRQAAGRGLQLLFYSVGIGQISSEVPQNLSASRPQDRQFILSSKKLLLSDSGFYLCAWSRTGPGGSYEQYFGPGTRLTVT.

This chain connects TRBV25-1 to TRBJ1-4, with D unresolved. The CDR3 is 15 amino acids. Trimming pared 0 bases from V and 10 bases from J, leaving 15 bases between. Germline lookup yields CDR1 MGHDK and CDR2 SYGVNS. In nucleotides, the CDR3 is TGTGCCAGCAGTGAATATCGGGGAATTGGAGGAAAACTGTTTTTT. This codes for CASSEYRGIGGKLFF.

This sequence joins TRBV2 and TRBJ2-3; 7 bases are shared with TRBD1. Per the germline V gene, CDR1 is SNHLY and CDR2 is FYNNEI. The CDR3 totals 14 residues. V dropped 5 bases and J dropped 3; count of bases not matched to a gene: 5. CDR3 sequence: CASSSQGFTDTQYF. CDR3 bases: TGTGCCAGCAGTTCACAGGGGTTTACAGATACGCAGTATTTT.

CDR3 amino acids: CASSPRTGQFEIGQFF. In DNA, the CDR3 is TGTGCCAGCAGCCCCCGGACAGGCCAATTCGAGATTGGGCAGTTCTTC. The V and J genes are TRBV7-8 and TRBJ2-1; 7 bases fit TRBD1. The V gene end was trimmed by 5 bases and the J gene end by 12 bases; junction bases not matched to a gene: 19. Germline loops: CDR1 SGHVS, CDR2 FQNEAQ. The CDR3 is 16 amino acids.

The chain employs TRBV6-5 and TRBJ2-5, with 9 bases identical to TRBD1. This CDR3 is built from 15 residues. Per the germline V gene, CDR1 is MNHEY and CDR2 is SVGAGI. V shed 4 bases and J 4 bases; nucleotides not matched to a gene: 7. The CDR3 spells CASSLQGARGETQYF. DNA for the CDR3: TGTGCCAGCAGTTTACAGGGGGCTAGAGGAGAGACCCAGTACTTC.

The gene calls are TRBV5-1 and TRBJ2-3, with 10 bases matching TRBD2. CDR3 length: 14 amino acids. Trimming took 2 bases from V and 4 from J; bases not matched to a gene: 1. The germline V gene encodes CDR1 SGHRS and CDR2 YFSETQ. The CDR3 region has the DNA TGCGCCAGCAGCTTCAGCGGGGGGGCAGATACGCAGTATTTT. The encoded protein is CASSFSGGADTQYF.

The chain recombines TRBV21-1 with TRBJ2-7; the listed D gene, TRBD1, was not tested against the DNA. TRBV21-1 is a known pseudogene. The CDR3 is 14 residues long. The chain's CDR3 is CASSKVTGGCEQYF. CDR3 nucleotides: TGTGCCAGCAGCAAAGTGACAGGGGGTTGCGAGCAGTACTTC.